These 20 T cell receptor beta chains share one sample of origin, sequenced in a study of control samples from healthy donors and cancer patients. Generated by immunoSEQ multiplex PCR, the TCRdb table keeps only in-frame clones and is missing some. The top ten clones hold roughly 5.3% of a sample with about 170,000 clones, about 86% of them seen once. The sequenced material came from blood. Receptors originate from a woman in her twenties or thirties in good health.

This clone occurred once. The genes are TRBV19 and TRBJ1-2; D remains ambiguous. Per germline, CDR1 LNHDA and CDR2 SQIVND (reference sequence). V lost 4 bases and J 4 bases, leaving 16 bases between the germline ends. The CDR3 sequence is 15 residues long. The CDR3 here is CASSTSFQESYGYTF. As DNA, the CDR3 is TGTGCCAGTAGTACCTCTTTTCAGGAGTCCTATGGCTACACCTTC.

CDR3 nucleotide sequence: TGTGCCAGCAGTCTACAGGTCAATGAGCAGTTCTTC. This codes for CASSLQVNEQFF. The chain employs TRBV6-5 and TRBJ2-1, with D tentatively TRBD1 (5 bases). Germline-derived CDR1 and CDR2 are MNHEY and SVGAGI. Deletions cut 5 bases from V and 6 bases from J, with 8 bases between. This CDR3 is built from 12 residues.

The V call is TRBV4-1, the J call TRBJ2-3; 14 bases are shared with TRBD2. Per germline, CDR1 MGHRA and CDR2 YSYEKL. The CDR3 has 17 residues. V dropped 4 bases and J dropped 7; count of bases not matched to a gene: 10. CDR3 nucleotide sequence: TGCGCCAGCAGCCCCTTTACCGGGACTAGCGGGGGTAATACGCAGTATTTT. Its translation is CASSPFTGTSGGNTQYF.

The chain joins TRBV5-1 to TRBJ1-2; D call uncertain. V was cut by 4 bases and J by 4 bases, with 11 bases left in between. Germline V gene data show CDR1 as SGHRS and CDR2 as YFSETQ. The CDR3 loop spans 13 amino acids. The CDR3 region has the DNA TGCGCCAGCAGCGGGGAAATCCTCTATGGCTACACCTTC. This sequence encodes CASSGEILYGYTF.

This rearrangement joins TRBV5-6 to TRBJ2-1; tentatively, D is TRBD1 (6 bases). Trimming took off 2 bases at V and 0 bases at J, with 15 bases between the two ends. The CDR3 covers 17 residues. Germline V CDR1 and CDR2: SGHDT, YYEEEE. CDR3 sequence reads: CASSFIQGQTSYNEQFF. Here the CDR3 DNA reads TGTGCCAGCAGCTTTATACAGGGACAAACCTCCTACAATGAGCAGTTCTTC.

J is TRBJ2-3 and V is TRBV20-1; D unclear. V lost 3 bases, J lost 2 bases, and 21 bases lay in between. Germline V gene data show CDR1 as DFQATT and CDR2 as SNEGSKA (reference sequence). This CDR3 is built from 17 residues. In DNA, the CDR3 is TGCAGTGCTAGTGATCCAGTGGCTACCCCCATCACAGATACGCAGTATTTT. Protein product: CSASDPVATPITDTQYF.

J is TRBJ1-2 and V is TRBV3-1 (or the pseudogene TRBV3-2); D is unresolved. Germline lookup yields CDR1 LGHDT and CDR2 YNNKEL (reference sequence). The CDR3 totals 13 residues. V was pared by 5 bases and J by 3 bases, with 10 bases between. CDR3 protein: CASSYRADYGYTF. In DNA, the CDR3 is TGTGCCAGCAGCTACCGGGCAGACTATGGCTACACCTTC.

CDR3 region: CASSQDVGMFGSGENTGELFF. The CDR3 DNA follows: TGTGCCAGCAGCCAAGATGTGGGAATGTTTGGAAGCGGAGAGAACACCGGGGAGCTGTTTTTT. The chain recombines TRBV3-1 (or the pseudogene TRBV3-2) with TRBJ2-2; D possibly corresponds to TRBD2 (5 bases). CDR3 length equals 21 residues. Germline V gene sequence: CDR1 LGHDT, CDR2 YNNKEL (reference sequence). Trimming cost V 0 bases and J 1 base, with 24 bases left between them.

The rearrangement links TRBV6-6 to TRBJ2-2; D is tentatively TRBD1 or TRBD2 (5 bases each). The CDR3 spans 13 residues. Per the germline V gene, CDR1 is MNHNY and CDR2 is SVGAGI (reference sequence). V shed 6 bases and J shed 3 bases, with 8 bases lying between them. CDR3 bases: TGTGCCAGCAGGCCGGGACACACCGGGGAGCTGTTTTTT. Translation: CASRPGHTGELFF.

This clone has at least ten counts. CDR3 sequence reads: CASSFPRVNTGELFF. The CDR3 DNA reads TGTGCCAGCAGCTTCCCCCGGGTAAACACCGGGGAGCTGTTTTTT. The chain is built from TRBV7-9 and TRBJ2-2; D is uncertain. Germline loops: CDR1 SEHNR, CDR2 FQNEAQ (reference sequence). CDR3 length: 15 amino acids. The V end was cut by 3 bases, the J end by 2 bases, with 10 bases between.

The chain has TRBV6-1 and TRBJ2-5; 12 bases line up with TRBD2. From germline, CDR1 is MNHNS and CDR2 SASEGT. V was pared by 3 bases and J by 3 bases, with 8 bases of the junction left unmatched. This CDR3 comprises 17 residues. The CDR3 DNA reads as TGTGCCAGCAGTGAGAGGACTAGCGGGGTTAGGAAAGAGACCCAGTACTTC. Its protein product is CASSERTSGVRKETQYF.

The chain uses TRBV4-1 and TRBJ1-5; TRBD1 might be the D (5 bases). V shed 1 base and J shed 4 bases, with 14 bases lying between them. The CDR3 totals 16 residues. The germline V gene has CDR1 MGHRA and CDR2 YSYEKL. Written as DNA, the CDR3 is TGCGCCAGCAGCCAAGCGGCTAGCGGGGGGAATCAGCCCCAGCATTTT. Translating it yields CASSQAASGGNQPQHF.

This clone came up once. The rearrangement links TRBV6-5 to TRBJ1-5, with D perhaps matching TRBD1 (5 bases). This CDR3 is 14 amino acids long. Trimming cost V 2 bases and J 5 bases, with 10 bases left between them. CDR1 and CDR2 from the germline V gene are MNHEY and SVGAGI. In DNA form, the CDR3 reads TGTGCCAGCAGTTACGTTGCGGGGCATCAGCCCCAGCATTTT. Its protein product is CASSYVAGHQPQHF.

V and J are TRBV5-1 and TRBJ2-5, with TRBD1 as a possible D gene (7 bases). The CDR3 is 17 amino acids. In germline, CDR1 is SGHRS, CDR2 YFSETQ. V lost 0 bases and J lost 4, with 19 bases in between. Written as DNA, the CDR3 is TGCGCCAGCAGCTTGGGCCTGGAGGGGGCCCTCTTAGAGACCCAGTACTTC. Protein: CASSLGLEGALLETQYF.

This rearrangement joins TRBV28 to TRBJ2-7; 11 bases match TRBD2. The V and J ends lost 6 bases and 7 bases, in that order; junction bases with no gene match: 5. The CDR3 has 13 residues. Germline-derived CDR1 and CDR2 are MDHEN and SYDVKM. The DNA of the CDR3 is TGTGCCAGCAGCGGTAGGACTAGCGGGGAGCAGTACGTC. This gives the protein CASSGRTSGEQYV.

The J gene is TRBJ2-1, the V gene TRBV11-2; 7 bases match TRBD1. The CDR3 totals 13 residues. Unmatched junction bases numbered 3, after V lost 4 bases and J lost 6 bases. Germline CDR1 and CDR2: SGHAT and FQNNGV. CDR3 nucleotide sequence: TGTGCCAGCAGCTGGGACAGTCGCAATGAGCAGTTCTTC. Translated, it gives CASSWDSRNEQFF.

The chain recombines TRBV10-1 with TRBJ2-5; D possibly corresponds to TRBD1 (5 bases). The V and J ends lost 0 bases and 1 base respectively, with 12 bases between them. CDR1 and CDR2 (germline): WNHNN, SYGVQD (reference sequence). The CDR3 length is 16 residues. Here the CDR3 reads CASSESSRRAQETQYF. CDR3 nucleotide sequence: TGCGCCAGCAGTGAGTCATCCCGCAGGGCCCAAGAGACCCAGTACTTC.

The CDR3 coding sequence is TGTGCCAGCAGCGTATATGGCGGGGGGGCGGTAGAGACCCAGTACTTC. This codes for CASSVYGGGAVETQYF. The rearrangement links TRBV9 to TRBJ2-5; 9 positions match TRBD2. The germline V gene has CDR1 SGDLS and CDR2 YYNGEE. V was pared by 1 base and J by 4 bases, with 8 bases of the junction left unmatched. CDR3 size: 16 residues.

The chain uses TRBV19 and TRBJ2-7; D call uncertain. V lost 5 bases and J 4 bases, leaving 12 bases between the germline ends. This CDR3 spans 13 amino acids. Germline V gene data show CDR1 as LNHDA and CDR2 as SQIVND (reference sequence). CDR3 loop: CASSFVGDYEQYF. CDR3 bases: TGTGCCAGTAGTTTCGTCGGAGATTACGAGCAGTACTTC.

This rearrangement joins TRBV27 to TRBJ2-7, with TRBD1 matching over 9 bases. Germline V lookup: CDR1 MNHEY, CDR2 SMNVEV (reference sequence). Trimming removed 6 bases from V and 3 bases from J; junction bases left unmatched: 6. The CDR3 has 14 amino acids. CDR3 protein: CASRDRGLVYEQYF. CDR3 coding DNA: TGTGCCAGCAGGGACAGGGGCCTAGTCTACGAGCAGTACTTC.